This TCR beta chain emerged from a study of blood T cell repertoires in COVID-19. V lost 4 bases to trimming and J lost 3 bases; unmatched junction nucleotides: 1. This CDR3 is 13 amino acids long. CDR1 is SEHNR and CDR2 is FQNEAQ in the germline V gene (reference sequence). Participants came from about two dozen US areas, aged roughly 18 to 89 years. Cohorts were assigned according to the clinical history that participants reported. Recovered Cohort 3 donors showed two negative PCRs, clearance, or symptom resolution. Generated by immunoSEQ multiplex PCR, the TCRdb table keeps only in-frame clones and is missing some. The sample records 150,000 to 200,000 clones, about 88% being singletons.

The specimen was PBMCs or T cells enriched from blood (not recorded which). The V gene is TRBV7-9, the J gene TRBJ2-7; 9 nucleotides match TRBD1. The origin of this receptor is a woman younger than 35 who had recovered from COVID-19. DNA for the CDR3: TGTGCCAGCAGCTGGGGACAGGGCTACGAGCAGTACTTC. Encoded protein: CASSWGQGYEQYF.